These T cell receptor beta chains were read from a single sample in a study of blood T cell repertoires in COVID-19. Measured with immunoSEQ multiplex PCR; TCRdb has only the in-frame clones, and not every one. The table lists roughly 160,000 clones, 84% of them singletons. The specimen was peripheral blood. Receptor source: a man aged 18 to 35 with active or convalescent COVID-19. Each CDR3 is given with its conserved first and last residue. A D gene is named only where the DNA matches it firmly. The size entry is marked missing in some rows and otherwise reads once, few, many or a size class.

j_call	clone_size	v_call	d_call	cdr3_nt	cdr3_aa
TRBJ2-7	-	TRBV29-1	TRBD1	TGCAGCGTTGATAAGGTAGGGGGACAGCTTTACGAGCAGTACTTC	CSVDKVGGQLYEQYF
TRBJ1-5	many	TRBV6-4	-	TGTGCCAGCAGTCGGGACCCGGGGGATCAGCCCCAGCATTTT	CASSRDPGDQPQHF
TRBJ2-2	-	TRBV5-1	-	TGCGCCAGCAGCCTGGAACTAGCTACCGGGGAGCTGTTTTTT	CASSLELATGELFF
TRBJ1-1	-	TRBV15	TRBD1	TGTGCCACCAGCAGAAAGGACAGGGGGGCCACTGAAGCTTTCTTT	CATSRKDRGATEAFF
TRBJ1-2	-	TRBV7-8	TRBD1	TGTGCCAGCAGCGCCCGGACAGGTGCAGGTTACACCTTC	CASSARTGAGYTF
TRBJ2-5	-	TRBV28	TRBD1	TGTGCCAGCCGTGGGACAGGCCAAGAGACCCAGTACTTC	CASRGTGQETQYF
TRBJ1-2	-	TRBV7-2	TRBD1	TGTGCCAGCAGCTTAAGGCAGGGGGCCACCCTCTATGGCTACACCTTC	CASSLRQGATLYGYTF
TRBJ1-2	-	TRBV5-1	-	TGCGCCAGCAGCCTTTCACAGGGACCGGGCGGCTACACCTTC	CASSLSQGPGGYTF
TRBJ2-4	-	TRBV7-2	-	TGTGCCAGCAGCTTATCCGGGAGTAGTCTAGCCAAAAACATTCAGTACTTC	CASSLSGSSLAKNIQYF
TRBJ1-1	-	TRBV7-8	TRBD1	TGTGCCAGCAGCTTATGGACAGGGATGAACACTGAAGCTTTCTTT	CASSLWTGMNTEAFF
TRBJ2-3	-	TRBV5-4	-	TGTGCCAGCAGCTTAGGGGTTTCAGATACGCAGTATTTT	CASSLGVSDTQYF
TRBJ2-5	once	TRBV7-2	-	TGTGCCAGCAGCTCTACGGGGGAGACCCAGTACTTC	CASSSTGETQYF
TRBJ2-7	-	TRBV6-6	TRBD2	TGTGCCAGCAGCCCCCCCCCTAGCGGGAACTACGAGCAGTACTTC	CASSPPPSGNYEQYF
TRBJ1-5	-	TRBV6-2/TRBV6-3	-	TGTGCCAGCAGTTACGAGACAGGCCATCAGCCCCAGCATTTT	CASSYETGHQPQHF
TRBJ1-1	-	TRBV7-3	-	TGTGCCAGCAGCACCGGGACTGTGAACACTGAAGCTTTCTTT	CASSTGTVNTEAFF
TRBJ1-4	-	TRBV19	TRBD1	TGTGCCAGTAGTCGCCGTCGACAGGGAGCAGAGGAAAAACTGTTTTTT	CASSRRRQGAEEKLFF
TRBJ2-1	-	TRBV5-5	-	TGTGCCAGCAGCGACGTTCGGGGGGCCGAAAATGAGCAGTTCTTC	CASSDVRGAENEQFF
TRBJ1-2	-	TRBV5-1	-	TGCGCCAGCAGCATGGGACAAACTAACTATGGCTACACCTTC	CASSMGQTNYGYTF
TRBJ1-2	once	TRBV7-2	-	TGTGCCAGCAGCTCGAATAGCGGGGGGTCATATGGCTACACCTTC	CASSSNSGGSYGYTF
TRBJ2-1	-	TRBV27	TRBD2	TGTGCCAGCAGTTACGGGGGGTCCTACAATGAGCAGTTCTTC	CASSYGGSYNEQFF
TRBJ2-3	once	TRBV5-8	-	TGTGCCAGCAGCTTGTATGCAGATACGCAGTATTTT	CASSLYADTQYF
TRBJ1-2	once	TRBV24-1	TRBD1	TGTGCCACCAGTGATTTCCCGGGACAGGGCTATGGCTACACCTTC	CATSDFPGQGYGYTF
TRBJ2-7	once	TRBV28	-	TGTGCCAGCAGTTTTGAAAAGGACACGACCTACGAGCAGTACTTC	CASSFEKDTTYEQYF
TRBJ2-3	-	TRBV2	TRBD2	TGTGCCAGCAGTGCCGGACTAGCGGGGGGTGGTGGTTCAGATACGCAGTATTTT	CASSAGLAGGGGSDTQYF
TRBJ1-1	-	TRBV7-9	-	TGTGCCAGCAGCCTCAGGGACTTCACTGAAGCTTTCTTT	CASSLRDFTEAFF
TRBJ2-5	-	TRBV5-4	-	TGTGCCAGCAGCTTAACAGGCTCCCAAGAGACCCAGTACTTC	CASSLTGSQETQYF
TRBJ2-7	-	TRBV14	TRBD1	TGTGCCAGCAGCCAACCAGGGGGCTACGAGCAGTACTTC	CASSQPGGYEQYF
TRBJ1-4	once	TRBV19	TRBD1	TGTGCCAGTAGGCTAACAGGGGGCGGGAATGAAAAACTGTTTTTT	CASRLTGGGNEKLFF
TRBJ2-3	-	TRBV7-2	-	TGTGCCAGCAGCTCCAGGACAGGCACAGATACGCAGTATTTT	CASSSRTGTDTQYF
TRBJ2-1	-	TRBV30	-	TGTGCCTGGAGGTACACGGGACTCGCCTACAATGAGCAGTTCTTC	CAWRYTGLAYNEQFF
TRBJ2-7	-	TRBV12-5	TRBD1	TGTGCTAGTGGCCACGGGACAGGCCAATACGAGCAGTACTTC	CASGHGTGQYEQYF
TRBJ2-7	few	TRBV12-3/TRBV12-4	-	TGTGCCAGCAGTTTAGGGGCAGCTTACGAGCAGTACTTC	CASSLGAAYEQYF
TRBJ2-7	few	TRBV4-1	-	TGCGCCAGCAGCCACAACGGTGACAACTCCTACGAGCAGTACTTC	CASSHNGDNSYEQYF
TRBJ1-3	-	TRBV3-1/TRBV3-2	-	TGTGCCAGCAGCCAAGATAGTCTCTCTGGAAACACCATATATTTT	CASSQDSLSGNTIYF
TRBJ2-2	-	TRBV5-1	-	TGCGCCAGCAAGTCAGGGAACACCGGGGAGCTGTTTTTT	CASKSGNTGELFF
TRBJ2-1	-	TRBV5-4	TRBD2	TGTGCCAGCAGCCCCAGCGGGAACAACAATGAGCAGTTCTTC	CASSPSGNNNEQFF
TRBJ2-7	-	TRBV5-1	TRBD2	TGCGCCAGCCGGGAGGGACTAGCGGGCTCCTACGAGCAGTACTTC	CASREGLAGSYEQYF
TRBJ2-7	-	TRBV6-2/TRBV6-3	TRBD1	TGTGCCAGCAGTGAGGACAGGGACTACGAGCAGTACTTC	CASSEDRDYEQYF
TRBJ1-1	-	TRBV4-3	TRBD1	TGCGCCAGCAGCCAAGAGGGGCAGGGGGGAACTGAAGCTTTCTTT	CASSQEGQGGTEAFF
TRBJ2-5	-	TRBV13	-	TGTGCCAGCAGTCAGAGACTATTACAAGAGACCCAGTACTTC	CASSQRLLQETQYF
TRBJ2-1	-	TRBV24-1	-	TGTGCCACCAGTGATTTGGCTGTGGCGGGGTCCTACAATGAGCAGTTCTTC	CATSDLAVAGSYNEQFF
TRBJ1-2	-	TRBV19	-	TGTGCCAGTATGCCCGGGGGAATTGACTATGGCTACACCTTC	CASMPGGIDYGYTF
TRBJ2-7	-	TRBV19	TRBD2	TGTGCCAGTAGTATAAGCTGGCGGGAGTACGAGCAGTACTTC	CASSISWREYEQYF
TRBJ2-7	-	TRBV5-6	-	TGTGCCAGCAGCTTGGTAACGATAAGCCGGGCCTACGAGCAGTACTTC	CASSLVTISRAYEQYF